This T cell receptor beta chain was observed in a study of vaccination effects on CD4 cells after COVID-19. Whole-study results and caveats: The vaccine-induced clones of healthy vaccinees included only 1 of 255 that cross-reacted with common cold coronaviruses.

CDR1 is SGHTA, CDR2 FQGNSA, per germline. This CDR3 contains 15 residues. V trimming: 1 base; J trimming: 5 bases; junction bases outside the gene matches: 6. Antigen-specific CD4+ T cell clonotypes were called by their expansion after viral peptide-pool culture in ViraFEST. Following an approximately 9-day culture, CD4+ T cells were purified. In the vaccine recipients, nucleocapsid antibodies were negative and there was no prior SARS-CoV-2 infection. Comment on this clone: Its antigen is still unknown.

TCRdb's table, derived via immunoSEQ multiplex PCR, lists solely in-frame clones and lacks some. The sample gives about 73,000 clones, about four fifths of which show up once; around 3.2% is in the top ten. The sequence came from a human donor who received a COVID-19 vaccine. The gene calls are TRBV7-2 and TRBJ2-7; 9 bases line up with TRBD2. This specimen consisted of CD4+ T cells from PBMCs cultured with HCoV-NL63 spike peptides, obtained before COVID-19 vaccination. CDR3 DNA sequence: TGTGCCAGCAGCTTAGAGGCGGGGGGGCCGAACGAGCAGTACGTC. This codes for CASSLEAGGPNEQYV.